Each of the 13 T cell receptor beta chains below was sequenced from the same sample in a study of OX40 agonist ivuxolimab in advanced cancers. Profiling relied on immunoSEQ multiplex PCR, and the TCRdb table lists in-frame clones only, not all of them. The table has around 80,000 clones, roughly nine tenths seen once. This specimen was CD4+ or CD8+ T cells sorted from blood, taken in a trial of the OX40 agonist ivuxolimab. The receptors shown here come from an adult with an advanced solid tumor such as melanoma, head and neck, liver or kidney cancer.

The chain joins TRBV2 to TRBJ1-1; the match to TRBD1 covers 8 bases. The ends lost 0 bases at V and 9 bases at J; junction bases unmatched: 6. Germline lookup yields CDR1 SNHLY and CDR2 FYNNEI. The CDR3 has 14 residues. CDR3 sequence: CASSEAHGQGKAFF. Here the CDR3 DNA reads TGTGCCAGCAGTGAAGCGCACGGACAGGGCAAAGCTTTCTTT.

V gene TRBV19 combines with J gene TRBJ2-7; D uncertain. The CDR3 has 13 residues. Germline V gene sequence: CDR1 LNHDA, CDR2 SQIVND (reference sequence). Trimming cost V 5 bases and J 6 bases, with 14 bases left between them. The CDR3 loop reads CASSVARLGEQYF. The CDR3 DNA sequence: TGTGCCAGTAGTGTGGCGAGATTGGGCGAGCAGTACTTC. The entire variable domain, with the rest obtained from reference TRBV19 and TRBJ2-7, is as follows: DGGITQSPKYLFRKEGQNVTLSCEQNLNHDAMYWYRQDPGQGLRLIYYSQIVNDFQKGDIAEGYSVSREKKESFPLTVTSAQKNPTAFYLCASSVARLGEQYFGPGTRLTVT.

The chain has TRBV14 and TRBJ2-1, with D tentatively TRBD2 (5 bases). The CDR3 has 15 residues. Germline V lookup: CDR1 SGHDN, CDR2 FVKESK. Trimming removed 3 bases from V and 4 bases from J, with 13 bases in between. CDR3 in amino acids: CASSHRGGLYNEQFF. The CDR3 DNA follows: TGTGCCAGCAGCCACCGGGGTGGTTTATACAATGAGCAGTTCTTC.

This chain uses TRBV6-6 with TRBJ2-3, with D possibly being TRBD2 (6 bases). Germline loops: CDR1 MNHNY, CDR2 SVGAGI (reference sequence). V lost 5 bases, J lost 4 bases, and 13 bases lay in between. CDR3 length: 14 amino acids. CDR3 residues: CASSDWGGADTQYF. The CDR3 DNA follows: TGTGCCAGCAGTGATTGGGGAGGAGCAGATACGCAGTATTTT.

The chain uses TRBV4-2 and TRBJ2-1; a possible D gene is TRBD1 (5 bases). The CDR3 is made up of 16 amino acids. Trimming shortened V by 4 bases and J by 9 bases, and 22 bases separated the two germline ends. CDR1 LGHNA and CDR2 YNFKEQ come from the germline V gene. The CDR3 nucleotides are TGTGCCAGCAGCCCAGGCGACTCGCCCAGAGACAGTGAGCAGTTCTTC. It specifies CASSPGDSPRDSEQFF.

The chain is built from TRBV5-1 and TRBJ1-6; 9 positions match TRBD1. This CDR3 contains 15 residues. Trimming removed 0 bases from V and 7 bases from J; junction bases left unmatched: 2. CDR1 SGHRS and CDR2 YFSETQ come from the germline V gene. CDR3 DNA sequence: TGCGCCAGCAGCTTGGCCGGGACAGGGAATTCACCCCTCCACTTT. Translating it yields CASSLAGTGNSPLHF.

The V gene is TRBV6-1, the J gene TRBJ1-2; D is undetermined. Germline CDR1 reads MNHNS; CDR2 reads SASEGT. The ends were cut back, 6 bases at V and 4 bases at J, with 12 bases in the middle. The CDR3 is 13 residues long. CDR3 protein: CASSPEGSYGYTF. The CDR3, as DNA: TGTGCCAGCAGCCCGGAGGGCAGCTATGGCTACACCTTC.

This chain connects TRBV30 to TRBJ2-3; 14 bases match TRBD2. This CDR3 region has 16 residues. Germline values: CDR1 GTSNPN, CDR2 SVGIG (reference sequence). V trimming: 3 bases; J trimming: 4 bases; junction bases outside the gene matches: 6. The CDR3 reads CAWSGTSGRRSDTQYF. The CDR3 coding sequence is TGTGCCTGGAGCGGGACTAGCGGGAGACGGTCAGATACGCAGTATTTT.

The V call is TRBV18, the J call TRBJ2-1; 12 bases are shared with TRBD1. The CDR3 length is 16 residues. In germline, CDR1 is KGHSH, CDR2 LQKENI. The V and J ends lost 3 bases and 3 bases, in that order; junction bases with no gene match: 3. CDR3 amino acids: CASSPRDRGLYNEQFF. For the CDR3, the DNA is TGTGCCAGCTCACCCCGGGACAGGGGGCTCTACAATGAGCAGTTCTTC.

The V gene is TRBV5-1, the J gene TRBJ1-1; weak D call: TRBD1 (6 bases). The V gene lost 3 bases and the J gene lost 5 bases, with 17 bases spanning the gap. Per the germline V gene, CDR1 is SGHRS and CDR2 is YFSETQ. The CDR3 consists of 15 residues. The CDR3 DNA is TGCGCCAGCAGCTCTACCAGGGGAGTAAGGACTGAAGCTTTCTTT. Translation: CASSSTRGVRTEAFF.

The CDR3 nucleotides read TGTGCCAGCAGCTTAGAGTTGACGGGGGTCAACTATGGCTACACCTTC. It encodes CASSLELTGVNYGYTF. This chain uses TRBV7-2 with TRBJ1-2; a weak D match, TRBD1 (5 bases). V was shortened by 1 base and J by 2 bases, with 14 bases between the two germline ends. This CDR3 spans 16 amino acids. CDR1 is SGHTA, CDR2 FQGNSA, per germline. The complete variable domain, with remaining parts taken from reference TRBV7-2 and TRBJ1-2, reads GAGVSQSPSNKVTEKGKDVELRCDPISGHTALYWYRQSLGQGLEFLIYFQGNSAPDKSGLPSDRFSAERTGGSVSTLTIQRTQQEDSAVYLCASSLELTGVNYGYTFGSGTRLTVV.

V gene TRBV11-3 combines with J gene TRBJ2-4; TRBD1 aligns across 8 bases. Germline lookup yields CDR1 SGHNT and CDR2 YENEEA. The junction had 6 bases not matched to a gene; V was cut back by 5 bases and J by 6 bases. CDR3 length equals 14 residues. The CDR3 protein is CASSLAGGGNIQYF. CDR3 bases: TGTGCCAGCAGCCTTGCAGGGGGCGGAAACATTCAGTACTTC.

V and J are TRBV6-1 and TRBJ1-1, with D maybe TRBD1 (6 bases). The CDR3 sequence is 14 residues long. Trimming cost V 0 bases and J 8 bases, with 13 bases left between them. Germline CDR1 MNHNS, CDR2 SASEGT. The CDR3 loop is CASSEAWSGQEAFF. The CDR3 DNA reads TGTGCCAGCAGTGAAGCTTGGTCCGGACAGGAAGCTTTCTTT.